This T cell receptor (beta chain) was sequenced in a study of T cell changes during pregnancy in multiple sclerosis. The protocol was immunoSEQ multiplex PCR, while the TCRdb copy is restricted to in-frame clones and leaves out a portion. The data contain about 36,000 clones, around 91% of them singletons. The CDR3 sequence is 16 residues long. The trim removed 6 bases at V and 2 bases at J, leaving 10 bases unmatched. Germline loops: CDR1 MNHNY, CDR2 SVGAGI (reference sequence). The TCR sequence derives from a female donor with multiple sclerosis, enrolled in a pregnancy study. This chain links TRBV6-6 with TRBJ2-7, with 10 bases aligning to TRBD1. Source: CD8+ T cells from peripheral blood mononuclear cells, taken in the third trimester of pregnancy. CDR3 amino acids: CASSETGTGVTYEQYF. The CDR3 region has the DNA TGTGCCAGCAGCGAAACCGGGACAGGGGTTACCTACGAGCAGTACTTC.